The 24 T cell receptor beta chains below were found in one sample sequenced in a study of shared clonotypes between healthy human individuals. Libraries were prepared by immunoSEQ multiplex PCR; TCRdb keeps only in-frame clonotypes and omits some of them. Of some 500,000 clones in the sample, 95% to 97% were seen once. The sample consisted of naive CD4+ T cells sorted from blood. Subset described: CD45RA+ positively selected. These receptors originate from a young woman in good health.

A remark on this clone: The junction does not match germline at one end; this may be a read error. Within the sample, other DNA sequences also encode this same CDR3. The chain employs TRBV28 and TRBJ1-2; unclear D gene. Per germline, CDR1 MDHEN and CDR2 SYDVKM. The CDR3 covers 12 residues. Written as DNA, the CDR3 is TGTGCCAGCAGGCCGATGCACTATGGCTACACTTTC. It is translated as CASRPMHYGYTF.

This chain joins TRBV7-9 and TRBJ1-5; D unresolved. Germline CDR1 and CDR2: SEHNR and FQNEAQ (reference sequence). CDR3 length: 15 residues. Trimming removed 5 bases from V and 3 bases from J, with 14 bases in between. The CDR3 spells CASSVTGLNNQPQHF. Here the CDR3 DNA reads TGTGCCAGCAGCGTTACCGGACTTAACAATCAGCCCCAGCATTTT.

The rearrangement joins TRBV11-3 to TRBJ1-1; D may be TRBD1 (6 bases). This CDR3 is 13 amino acids long. The germline V and J ends were trimmed by 1 base and 8 bases, with 11 bases remaining between them. Looked up from germline, CDR1 is SGHNT and CDR2 is YENEEA. The CDR3 sequence: CASSLGNTGEAFF. CDR3 bases: TGTGCCAGCAGCTTAGGGAATACAGGGGAAGCTTTCTTT. The full variable domain, rest sourced from reference TRBV11-3 and TRBJ1-1, is EAGVVQSPRYKIIEKKQPVAFWCNPISGHNTLYWYLQNLGQGPELLIRYENEEAVDDSQLPKDRFSAERLKGVDSTLKIQPAELGDSAVYLCASSLGNTGEAFFGQGTRLTVV.

This sequence joins TRBV15 and TRBJ2-5; no clear D gene. With the DNA end fitting TRBJ2-7 better, the J assignment may be wrong. CDR1 is LNHNV and CDR2 is YYDKDF in the germline V gene (reference sequence). The CDR3 runs 12 residues. The CDR3 here is CATSRDTPEQYF. DNA for the CDR3: TGTGCCACCAGCAGAGATACCCCCGAGCAGTACTTC.

The V and J genes are TRBV5-4 and TRBJ2-5, with a possible D match to TRBD2 (6 bases). V was pared by 4 bases and J by 5 bases, with 15 bases between. The CDR3 totals 14 residues. Germline V gene lookup returns CDR1 SGHNT and CDR2 YYREEE (reference sequence). This CDR3 is CASSTTRAGETQYF. The CDR3 DNA reads as TGTGCCAGCAGCACCACTAGGGCGGGGGAGACCCAGTACTTC.

The chain has TRBV15 and TRBJ2-7, with TRBD1 identical over 7 bases. CDR3 length: 15 residues. In germline, CDR1 is LNHNV, CDR2 YYDKDF (reference sequence). Trimming cost V 8 bases and J 0 bases; bases outside gene matches: 10. The CDR3 loop is CATLNRQGDSYEQYF. The CDR3 bases are TGTGCCACCTTAAACCGACAGGGCGACTCCTACGAGCAGTACTTC.

The rearrangement links TRBV10-2 to TRBJ2-7, with a tentative D call TRBD2 (7 bases). Germline assignment: CDR1 WSHSY and CDR2 SAAADI. V was shortened by 7 bases and J by 2 bases, with 15 bases between the two germline ends. CDR3 length equals 14 residues. CDR3 sequence: CASTERGGPYEQYF. For the CDR3, the DNA is TGCGCCAGCACCGAGAGGGGGGGCCCCTACGAGCAGTACTTC.

This chain links TRBV7-2 with TRBJ2-5; TRBD2 matches at 7 bases. Germline loops: CDR1 SGHTA, CDR2 FQGNSA. The CDR3 is 16 residues long. Losses at the gene ends were 3 bases for V and 5 bases for J; bases not matched to a gene: 12. The CDR3 region is CASSLFEGLVRETQYF. The CDR3 nucleotides read TGTGCCAGCAGCTTGTTTGAAGGACTAGTGAGGGAGACCCAGTACTTC.

This clone appeared once. The gene calls are TRBV19 and TRBJ2-5, with 7 bases fitting TRBD1. The CDR3 extends over 13 amino acids. Germline CDR1 is LNHDA and CDR2 is SQIVND (reference sequence). Trimming took 9 bases from V and 4 from J; bases not matched to a gene: 8. This chain's CDR3 is CASRDSQGETQYF. The CDR3, as DNA: TGTGCCAGCCGGGACAGCCAGGGAGAGACCCAGTACTTC.

V is TRBV28 and J is TRBJ1-4, with D tentatively TRBD1 (5 bases). This CDR3 region has 15 residues. The germline CDR1 and CDR2 sequences are MDHEN and SYDVKM. Trimming left V 2 bases short and J 8 bases short, with 15 bases between. DNA of the CDR3: TGTGCCAGCAGTTTACCCGGGGCTGGGGCCGAAAAACTGTTTTTT. The encoded protein is CASSLPGAGAEKLFF. Full variable domain (rest looked up from reference TRBV28 and TRBJ1-4): DVKVTQSSRYLVKRTGEKVFLECVQDMDHENMFWYRQDPGLGLRLIYFSYDVKMKEKGDIPEGYSVSREKKERFSLILESASTNQTSMYLCASSLPGAGAEKLFFGSGTQLSVL.

This clone was recorded once. J is TRBJ1-2 and V is TRBV5-8; the D gene is possibly TRBD1 (6 bases). The germline gives CDR1 SGHTS, CDR2 YDEGEE. The V gene lost 0 bases and the J gene lost 3 bases, with 9 bases spanning the gap. CDR3 size: 14 residues. The CDR3 sequence: CASSLGDTYYGYTF. The CDR3 bases are TGTGCCAGCAGCTTGGGGGACACCTACTATGGCTACACCTTC. Complete variable domain (other parts from reference TRBV5-8 and TRBJ1-2): EAGVTQSPTHLIKTRGQQATLRCSPISGHTSVYWYQQALGLGLQFLLWYDEGEERNRGNFPPRFSGRQFPNYSSELNVNALELEDSALYLCASSLGDTYYGYTFGSGTRLTVV.

The rearrangement links TRBV4-2 to TRBJ1-5; perhaps TRBD1 as D (6 bases). There are 17 residues in the CDR3. In germline, CDR1 is LGHNA, CDR2 YNFKEQ. V was cut by 3 bases and J by 0 bases, with 15 bases left in between. CDR3 loop: CASSQDRPGYSNQPQHF. The CDR3 DNA is TGTGCCAGCAGCCAGGACAGACCGGGATATAGCAATCAGCCCCAGCATTTT.

The sample holds one count of this clone. The chain joins TRBV9 to TRBJ2-5, with D possibly TRBD1 on 5 matching bases. V lost 0 bases, J lost 5 bases, and 11 bases lay in between. Germline CDR1 and CDR2: SGDLS and YYNGEE. This CDR3 comprises 14 residues. CDR3 amino acids: CASSVVGPRETQYF. CDR3 DNA sequence: TGTGCCAGCAGCGTAGTGGGGCCACGGGAGACCCAGTACTTC.

The chain carries TRBV19 and TRBJ2-2; 10 bases match TRBD2. This CDR3 is built from 20 residues. V lost 3 bases and J lost 3; bases outside the gene matches: 16. Germline CDR1 LNHDA, CDR2 SQIVND (reference sequence). The CDR3 protein is CASSMRPGGVLAGYTGELFF. CDR3 DNA sequence: TGTGCCAGTAGTATGAGGCCAGGCGGTGTACTAGCGGGGTACACCGGGGAGCTGTTTTTT.

This chain uses TRBV7-9 with TRBJ1-1, with no clear D. The germline V gene has CDR1 SEHNR and CDR2 FQNEAQ (reference sequence). CDR3 length equals 15 residues. Trimming removed 5 bases from V and 2 bases from J, with 15 bases in between. The CDR3 DNA reads TGTGCCAGCAGCCCCCGAGACCATCGCAACACTGAAGCTTTCTTT. Encoded protein: CASSPRDHRNTEAFF.

The chain carries TRBV9 and TRBJ2-2; 9 bases are a match to TRBD2. Trimming took 3 bases from V and 1 from J; bases not matched to a gene: 4. Germline CDR1 is SGDLS and CDR2 is YYNGEE. The CDR3 has 16 residues. CDR3 in DNA: TGTGCCAGCAGCGCAGCAGCGGGGGGGAACACCGGGGAGCTGTTTTTT. Translation: CASSAAAGGNTGELFF. Drawing the rest from reference TRBV9 and TRBJ2-2, the complete variable domain is DSGVTQTPKHLITATGQRVTLRCSPRSGDLSVYWYQQSLDQGLQFLIQYYNGEERAKGNILERFSAQQFPDLHSELNLSSLELGDSALYFCASSAAAGGNTGELFFGEGSRLTVL.

This sequence joins TRBV10-1 and TRBJ1-4; D is ambiguous. Trimming took off 4 bases at V and 8 bases at J, with 17 bases between the two ends. The CDR3 has 15 amino acids. Per germline, CDR1 WNHNN and CDR2 SYGVQD (reference sequence). CDR3 DNA sequence: TGCGCCAGCAGTGTTACATCGGGCAGCGGAGAAAAACTGTTTTTT. Protein: CASSVTSGSGEKLFF.

This clone was observed once. This rearrangement joins TRBV4-1 to TRBJ2-7, with 9 nucleotides matching TRBD1. Germline lookup yields CDR1 MGHRA and CDR2 YSYEKL. Losses at the gene ends were 8 bases for V and 2 bases for J; bases not matched to a gene: 16. The CDR3 has 17 residues. Here the CDR3 DNA reads TGCGCCAGCGCCCAGCCGGGACAGGGATTTGCCACCTACGAGCAGTACTTC. Its protein is CASAQPGQGFATYEQYF.

This chain uses TRBV5-1 with TRBJ2-5; D ambiguous. The J call may not be correct, given that the DNA end is closer to TRBJ2-7. This CDR3 is 13 amino acids long. Germline lookup yields CDR1 SGHRS and CDR2 YFSETQ. The CDR3 coding sequence is TGCGCCAGCAGGCCCGAGCCCCTCTACGAGCAGTACTTC. Its translation: CASRPEPLYEQYF.

V and J are TRBV19 and TRBJ2-1; TRBD1 agrees at 12 bases. V shed 6 bases and J 1 base; nucleotides not matched to a gene: 4. The V gene's germline CDR1 is LNHDA and CDR2 SQIVND (reference sequence). The CDR3 has 16 residues. CDR3 loop: CASRGQGAVSYNEQFF. The CDR3 DNA sequence: TGTGCCAGTAGGGGACAGGGGGCTGTGTCCTACAATGAGCAGTTCTTC.

V usage is TRBV27 and J usage is TRBJ1-4; D might be TRBD1 (6 bases). The CDR3 consists of 16 residues. V gave up 0 bases and J gave up 8 bases, with 16 bases separating them. In germline, CDR1 is MNHEY, CDR2 SMNVEV (reference sequence). CDR3 amino acids: CASSLSRGVAPEKLFF. CDR3 coding DNA: TGTGCCAGCAGTTTATCGAGGGGGGTCGCTCCCGAAAAACTGTTTTTT.

The gene calls are TRBV9 and TRBJ1-1; possible D gene TRBD1, 6 bases. Germline loops: CDR1 SGDLS, CDR2 YYNGEE. V was trimmed by 0 bases and J by 1 base, leaving 13 bases between them. The CDR3 loop spans 16 amino acids. The CDR3 loop is CASSVVQGRGNTEAFF. CDR3 bases: TGTGCCAGCAGCGTAGTTCAGGGGAGGGGGAACACTGAAGCTTTCTTT.

The rearrangement links TRBV18 to TRBJ2-5; D is tentatively TRBD1 or TRBD2 (7 bases each). Looked up from germline, CDR1 is KGHSH and CDR2 is LQKENI. Trimming shortened V by 3 bases and J by 7 bases, and 18 bases separated the two germline ends. The CDR3 spans 15 residues. The CDR3, as DNA: TGTGCCAGCTCACCGAAGCGGGACAGATTGACGACCCAGTACTTC. Protein: CASSPKRDRLTTQYF.

J is TRBJ2-3 and V is TRBV29-1, with 7 positions matching TRBD1. The CDR3 has 14 residues. In germline, CDR1 is SQVTM, CDR2 ANQGSEA. V trimming: 5 bases; J trimming: 4 bases; junction bases outside the gene matches: 9. CDR3 DNA sequence: TGCAGCGTTCTCCCGGGACAGATTTCAGATACGCAGTATTTT. This encodes CSVLPGQISDTQYF.